Detailed here is one T cell receptor (beta chain). Taking its sample share into account, this clonotype is medium-sized (0.01 to 0.1%). The antigen it binds to is not known. An end of the junction does not agree with germline; a read error may underlie this. The sample belongs to a study. Sequencer: Illumina MiSeq. TCRdb ran its own pipeline on the public reads, namely fastp trimming at Q25 and MiXCR clone calling, and kept in-frame beta chains. All rows with the same CDR3 protein become a single entry with the most common DNA and genes. Here the sample has over 1,500 distinct CDR3 sequences; roughly 8% occur a single time. The ten largest clones capture around 12% of the sample. The origin of this receptor is a human donor with rheumatoid arthritis. The sample taken for sequencing was CD4+ T cells from peripheral blood.

This receptor carries the CDR3 CASILRTLESRGTDTQYF. The DNA sequence is as follows: TGTGCCAGCATCTTAAGGACTTTGGAGTCACGAGGCACAGATACGCAGTATTTT. Recombination linked TRBV7-2 to TRBJ2-3, and perhaps TRBD2 as D gene, on 5 matching bases. Including cysteine and phenylalanine, the CDR3 has 18 amino acids. Only the CDR3 region is kept as DNA, spanning 54 bases read in frame from base 1. CDR1 SGHTA and CDR2 FQGNSA are derived from the germline V gene.